This T cell receptor (beta chain) was documented in a study of blood T cell repertoires in COVID-19. Study background: The United States, Italy and Spain were the sources of the acute and convalescent COVID-19 samples. The cDNA or gDNA used as material had been derived from T cells, B-cell-depleted T cells, or PBMCs.

CDR3 length equals 14 residues. Germline V gene data show CDR1 as SNHLY and CDR2 as FYNNEI. V lost 2 bases and J 4 bases, leaving 8 bases between the germline ends. Authors' methods: Researchers report that nucleated cell counts were estimated from reference gene primer amplification. The method was immunoSEQ multiplex PCR; TCRdb's version includes in-frame clones alone and lacks a portion of them. D and trimming were read from the DNA, whereas the V and J calls and clone size are those reported in that table. The sample records about 270,000 clones, about four fifths being singletons. The sequenced material came from peripheral blood. V gene TRBV2 combines with J gene TRBJ2-2, with D possibly TRBD2 on 5 matching bases. The source of this sequence is a woman between 55 and 75 years old with active or convalescent COVID-19. The CDR3 sequence is CASSERGITGELFF. The CDR3 region has the DNA TGTGCCAGCAGTGAAAGAGGGATCACCGGGGAGCTGTTTTTT.